The T cell receptor (beta chain) described here comes from a study of shared clonotypes between healthy human individuals. Study-level points and caveats: Rarefaction curves obtained for sorted subsets showed sequencing incomplete despite large depth.

In the sorted-subset replicate PCRs, 150 to 250 ng DNA, 25,000 to 35,000 T cell genomes, was used. Some clones are missing from TCRdb's copy, which holds only in-frame ones; the method was immunoSEQ multiplex PCR. The sample records under 650,000 clones, almost 97% being singletons. Per germline, CDR1 LNHDA and CDR2 SQIVND (reference sequence). With 4 bases clipped from V and 3 bases from J, the junction kept 2 bases outside the gene matches. This CDR3 contains 15 residues. Comments on this clone: What it binds is not known.

Material for sequencing was naive CD4+ T cells sorted from blood. The subset here: CD45RA+ positively selected. This TCR came from a woman aged 30 to 39 in good health. The chain is built from TRBV19 and TRBJ2-3, with TRBD2 matching 12 bases. CDR3 DNA sequence: TGTGCCAGTAGTAGACTAGCGGGAGTGACAGATACGCAGTATTTT. It specifies CASSRLAGVTDTQYF. The entire variable domain, with the rest obtained from reference TRBV19 and TRBJ2-3, is as follows: DGGITQSPKYLFRKEGQNVTLSCEQNLNHDAMYWYRQDPGQGLRLIYYSQIVNDFQKGDIAEGYSVSREKKESFPLTVTSAQKNPTAFYLCASSRLAGVTDTQYFGPGTRLTVL.